This is a list of T cell receptor beta chains from one sample in a study of cytomegalovirus exposure and HLA in healthy donors. TCRdb's copy holds only in-frame clones and misses some; the assay was immunoSEQ multiplex PCR. The data hold roughly 170,000 clones, with around 74% observed a single time. The sequenced sample consisted of PBMCs. Receptor source: a female donor in good health and CMV-seronegative. CDR3s include the opening cysteine and the closing phenylalanine or tryptophan.

len,v_gene,CDR3aa
15,TRBV7-9,CASIEGAGGNYGYTF
15,TRBV27,CASSLAFGVGETQYF
15,TRBV7-8,CASSEPGQPNTEAFF
15,TRBV13,CASSSRLDSTDTQYF
13,TRBV10-3,CAITEREGEEQYF
19,TRBV4-3,CASSQDLSSGKSGANVLTF
13,TRBV2,CASNRRDVETQYF
12,TRBV2,CASRQGISGYTF
14,TRBV6-6,CASSSTGQRDGYTF
15,TRBV7-2,CASSLGGGVGYGYTF
13,TRBV6-4,CASGRQGSDTQYF
14,TRBV7-9,CASSFSGTLYEQYF
14,TRBV27,CASSYSLETDTQYF
14,TRBV7-9,CASSPPGEPDTQYF
16,TRBV4-3,CASSQEPQGANTEAFF
15,TRBV7-8,CASSFVETGTGELFF
15,TRBV9,CASSGGEGLNTEAFF
16,TRBV28,CASSQRLAGGRETQYF
14,TRBV10-3,CAISGTVSGNTIYF
14,TRBV28,CASSFSSEGNTIYF
17,TRBV9,CASSAGRQGLEKEKLFF
19,TRBV7-9,CASLLLGATSPSSTDTQYF
14,TRBV6-5,CASSNGQVNSEQYF
14,TRBV5-1,CASSLPGEGQPQHF
14,TRBV4-3,CASSQGAGLSPLHF
15,TRBV4-3,CASSAGHSGANVLTF
14,TRBV19,CASSPGQGGNEQYF
15,TRBV6-1,CASSELMGSSYEQYF
14,TRBV27,CASSSSDRNYGYTF
14,TRBV7-9,CASSPGMAYNEQFF
13,TRBV7-9,CASTGDGGTKAFF
15,TRBV28,CASSPTQVGKTEAFF
13,TRBV28,CASSDTRVYEQYF
16,TRBV4-3,CASSQARGQLRYGYTF
13,TRBV27,CASGTSGGNEQFF
15,TRBV7-2,CASSSDRWSSYEQYF
14,TRBV4-3,CASSQSRTVYEQYF
12,TRBV9,CASSVGGVVQFF
15,TRBV5-4,CASSLGGGAYNEQFF
14,TRBV5-1,CASSLGEVGARQYF
14,TRBV7-2,CASTRQGPTGELFF
17,TRBV4-1,CASSQRPGTSESDTQYF
13,TRBV6-5,CASNPGSTDTQYF
11,TRBV6-6,CASTNTYEQYF
18,TRBV5-6,CASSLAWGGLTPSYEQYF
11,TRBV20-1,CSARGANGYTF
13,TRBV27,CASSLSKRGGYTF
16,TRBV6-1,CASSEVGGRADQPQHF
15,TRBV6-6,CATQTGTGNLYEQYF
11,TRBV6-1,CASSTPGELFF
14,TRBV19,CASSWDRSSDTQYF
15,TRBV6-1,CASSEASTGNTEAFF
13,TRBV7-2,CASSLTGPDTQYF